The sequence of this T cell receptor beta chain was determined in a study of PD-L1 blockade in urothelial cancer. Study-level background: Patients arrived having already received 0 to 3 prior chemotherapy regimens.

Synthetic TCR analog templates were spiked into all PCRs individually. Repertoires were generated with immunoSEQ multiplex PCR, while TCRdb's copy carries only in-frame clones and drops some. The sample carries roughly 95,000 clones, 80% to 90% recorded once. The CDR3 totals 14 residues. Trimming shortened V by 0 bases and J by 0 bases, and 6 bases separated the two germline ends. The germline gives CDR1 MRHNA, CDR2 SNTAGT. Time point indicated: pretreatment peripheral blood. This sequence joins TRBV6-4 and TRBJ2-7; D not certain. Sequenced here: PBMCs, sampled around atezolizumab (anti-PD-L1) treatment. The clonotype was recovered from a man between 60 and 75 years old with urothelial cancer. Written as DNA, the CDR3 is TGTGCCAGCAGTGACTCACCAGGCTCCTACGAGCAGTACTTC. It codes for CASSDSPGSYEQYF.